Listed here are 30 T cell receptor beta chains from one sample, sequenced in a study of Ad26.COV2.S vaccination and SARS-CoV-2 variants. Data came from immunoSEQ multiplex PCR; TCRdb stores just in-frame clones and leaves some out. The sample lists about 450,000 clones, about 88% occurring once. The treatment: approximately 18 received Ad26.COV2.S at low or high dose, single or two shots; roughly five received placebo; per-sample allocation not given. Day 63 after the first vaccine or placebo injection was the time point for sampling. The sample was peripheral blood, taken in a trial of Ad26.COV2.S vaccine versus placebo. The receptor set was obtained from a person aged 18-60 years who received the Ad26.COV2.S COVID-19 vaccine or a placebo.

The chain recombines TRBV7-6 with TRBJ2-5; D may be TRBD1 (6 bases). Per germline, CDR1 SGHVS and CDR2 FNYEAQ. The CDR3 contains 15 residues. Trimming took off 3 bases at V and 0 bases at J, with 11 bases between the two ends. CDR3 sequence reads: CASSLFRDNQETQYF. CDR3 coding DNA: TGTGCCAGCAGCTTGTTCCGGGACAACCAAGAGACCCAGTACTTC.

This clone was counted once. The V gene is TRBV6-1, the J gene TRBJ2-1, with 11 nucleotides matching TRBD2. The germline gives CDR1 MNHNS, CDR2 SASEGT. The CDR3 is 15 amino acids. V shed 2 bases, J shed 12 bases, and the junction held 9 bases outside the gene matches. CDR3: CASSEIAGGPPRQFF. The CDR3, as DNA: TGTGCCAGCAGTGAAATAGCGGGGGGGCCCCCTAGGCAGTTCTTC.

The J gene is TRBJ2-7, the V gene TRBV20-1; D unresolved. Germline V gene sequence: CDR1 DFQATT, CDR2 SNEGSKA (reference sequence). V lost 3 bases and J 7 bases, leaving 7 bases between the germline ends. The CDR3 is 10 amino acids. CDR3 sequence (DNA): TGCAGTGCTAGTAAAGCAGAGCAGTACTTC. Translating gives CSASKAEQYF.

The chain carries TRBV18 and TRBJ1-2; no firm D call. Germline V lookup: CDR1 KGHSH, CDR2 LQKENI. This CDR3 contains 15 residues. The ends were cut back, 1 base at V and 4 bases at J, with 13 bases in the middle. CDR3 sequence: CASSPRLIEGYGYTF. For the CDR3, the DNA is TGTGCCAGCTCACCACGGCTAATAGAAGGCTATGGCTACACCTTC.

This clone was found once. The chain links TRBV20-1 to TRBJ2-3; TRBD2 matches at 7 bases. The V and J ends lost 7 bases and 6 bases, in that order; junction bases with no gene match: 4. Per germline, CDR1 DFQATT and CDR2 SNEGSKA (reference sequence). The CDR3 sequence is 11 residues long. The CDR3 DNA is TGCAGTGGGGACTACATGGATACGCAGTATTTT. Amino acid sequence: CSGDYMDTQYF.

This chain links TRBV10-3 with TRBJ2-7; either TRBD1 or TRBD2 may fit D (5 bases each). CDR3 length: 12 residues. Trimming took off 10 bases at V and 6 bases at J, with 16 bases between the two ends. Germline V gene data show CDR1 as ENHRY and CDR2 as SYGVKD. CDR3 bases: TGTGCCACACGGGGCTCGGGCCTCGAGCAGTACGTC. Residues: CATRGSGLEQYV.

This rearrangement joins TRBV29-1 to TRBJ1-4; no clear D. The V end lost 4 bases, the J end lost 6 bases, and 9 bases lay between the germline ends. Germline-derived CDR1 and CDR2 are SQVTM and ANQGSEA. This CDR3 is built from 12 residues. The CDR3 sequence is CSVVGDDEKLFF. CDR3 in DNA: TGCAGCGTTGTAGGCGACGATGAAAAACTGTTTTTT.

The CDR3 DNA reads TGTGCCAGCAGTCCCCCACCCGGGGACCCTCCCGACTACGAGCAGTACGTC. It is translated as CASSPPPGDPPDYEQYV. The genes are TRBV3-1 (or the pseudogene TRBV3-2) and TRBJ2-7; D tentatively reads TRBD1 or TRBD2 (5 bases each). Trimming took off 6 bases at V and 3 bases at J, with 24 bases between the two ends. This CDR3 comprises 17 residues. The germline gives CDR1 LGHDT, CDR2 YNNKEL (reference sequence).

The chain uses TRBV6-4 and TRBJ1-1; D uncertain. The germline V gene encodes CDR1 MRHNA and CDR2 SNTAGT. The V and J ends lost 0 bases and 5 bases respectively, with 10 bases between them. The CDR3 extends over 14 amino acids. CDR3 region: CASSDSNRGTEAFF. CDR3 coding DNA: TGTGCCAGCAGTGACTCGAATCGGGGAACTGAAGCTTTCTTT.

V gene TRBV20-1 combines with J gene TRBJ1-1, with D tentatively TRBD1 (5 bases). The germline V and J ends were trimmed by 3 bases and 3 bases, with 11 bases remaining between them. Germline CDR1 and CDR2: DFQATT and SNEGSKA (reference sequence). CDR3 length: 13 residues. The DNA of the CDR3 is TGCAGTGCTAGTCGAGGGGTGGACACTGAAGCTTTCTTT. Amino acids: CSASRGVDTEAFF.

V is TRBV5-1 and J is TRBJ1-3; D is undetermined. CDR3 length: 15 residues. Germline V CDR1 and CDR2: SGHRS, YFSETQ. V was clipped by 5 bases and J by 0 bases, with 12 bases between them. This CDR3 reads CASSSGGISGNTIYF. CDR3 nucleotide sequence: TGCGCCAGCAGTTCAGGAGGAATCTCTGGAAACACCATATATTTT.

This clone was seen just once. This chain uses TRBV19 with TRBJ1-2; D is perhaps TRBD1 (6 bases). The V gene lost 7 bases and the J gene lost 7 bases, with 19 bases spanning the gap. The germline gives CDR1 LNHDA, CDR2 SQIVND (reference sequence). This CDR3 spans 14 amino acids. The CDR3 reads CASIKSAGGGGYTF. DNA for the CDR3: TGTGCCAGTATTAAAAGCGCGGGGGGCGGTGGCTACACCTTC.

This clone was seen more than once but under ten times. The chain links TRBV28 to TRBJ1-2, with unresolved D. Per germline, CDR1 MDHEN and CDR2 SYDVKM. The CDR3 spans 12 residues. V was pared by 2 bases and J by 4 bases, with 5 bases between. Here the CDR3 reads CASSLQAYGYTF. The CDR3, as DNA: TGTGCCAGCAGTTTACAGGCCTATGGCTACACCTTC.

This clone came up once. The chain carries TRBV19 and TRBJ1-6, with 7 bases lining up with TRBD1. CDR1 and CDR2 (germline): LNHDA, SQIVND (reference sequence). With V trimmed by 3 bases and J by 6 bases, 5 bases remained unmatched. The CDR3 loop spans 15 amino acids. CDR3 residues: CASSIGTAFNSPLHF. CDR3 nucleotide sequence: TGTGCCAGTAGTATTGGGACAGCCTTTAATTCACCCCTCCACTTT.

The V gene is TRBV2, the J gene TRBJ2-3; D might be TRBD2 (7 bases). V was shortened by 3 bases and J by 2 bases, with 15 bases between the two germline ends. The CDR3 consists of 16 residues. Germline CDR1 SNHLY, CDR2 FYNNEI. The CDR3 region has the DNA TGTGCCAGCAGTGACGATGAGGGGGGGTACACAGATACGCAGTATTTT. Amino acids: CASSDDEGGYTDTQYF.

The CDR3 spells CASSQVPGHTEAFF. CDR3 nucleotide sequence: TGTGCCAGCAGCCAAGTGCCAGGGCACACTGAAGCTTTCTTT. The chain recombines TRBV4-2 with TRBJ1-1, with D perhaps TRBD1 (5 bases). The V end lost 1 base, the J end lost 3 bases, and 9 bases lay between the germline ends. Germline V CDR1 and CDR2: LGHNA, YNFKEQ. This CDR3 is 14 amino acids long.

The chain uses TRBV7-6 and TRBJ1-5; D might be TRBD1 (6 bases). Looked up from germline, CDR1 is SGHVS and CDR2 is FNYEAQ. Trimming took 1 base from V and 4 from J, leaving 11 bases between them. CDR3 size: 15 residues. The CDR3 DNA follows: TGTGCCAGCAGCTTAGGGGCAGGGGCTAATCAGCCCCAGCATTTT. Its translation: CASSLGAGANQPQHF.

The chain combines TRBV11-2 with TRBJ1-2, with D unclear. This CDR3 has 18 residues. Germline values: CDR1 SGHAT, CDR2 FQNNGV. Trimming removed 2 bases from V and 2 bases from J, with 21 bases in between. CDR3 region: CASSLSSPGRRKNYGYTF. The CDR3 coding sequence is TGTGCCAGCAGCTTATCCTCGCCGGGAAGACGAAAAAACTATGGCTACACCTTC. Together with reference TRBV11-2 and TRBJ1-2, the CDR3 gives the full variable domain: EAGVAQSPRYKIIEKRQSVAFWCNPISGHATLYWYQQILGQGPKLLIQFQNNGVVDDSQLPKDRFSAERLKGVDSTLKIQPAKLEDSAVYLCASSLSSPGRRKNYGYTFGSGTRLTVV.

The chain is built from TRBV2 and TRBJ1-5; D is unclear. V lost 0 bases, J lost 1 base, and 4 bases lay in between. The CDR3 has 14 amino acids. Germline assignment: CDR1 SNHLY and CDR2 FYNNEI. This CDR3 is CASSEAASNQPQHF. The CDR3 DNA reads TGTGCCAGCAGTGAAGCGGCAAGCAATCAGCCCCAGCATTTT.

The chain joins TRBV4-2 to TRBJ2-3; 9 bases match TRBD2. The CDR3 contains 13 residues. CDR1 is LGHNA and CDR2 is YNFKEQ in the germline V gene. After removal of 4 bases from V and 10 bases from J, the junction contained 6 bases not matched to a gene. CDR3 in DNA: TGTGCCAGCAGCCCAGCTAGCGGGATCGCGCAGTATTTT. Residues: CASSPASGIAQYF.

J is TRBJ2-1 and V is TRBV7-2, with 10 positions matching TRBD1. The trim removed 8 bases at V and 8 bases at J, leaving 6 bases unmatched. This CDR3 has 13 amino acids. The germline CDR1 and CDR2 sequences are SGHTA and FQGNSA. The CDR3 DNA follows: TGTGCCAGCTTGAGACAGGGGGCGTATGAGCAGTTCTTC. Protein product: CASLRQGAYEQFF.

The chain combines TRBV28 with TRBJ2-7, with 10 bases identical to TRBD1. Germline V gives CDR1 MDHEN, CDR2 SYDVKM. There are 14 residues in the CDR3. V lost 6 bases, J lost 2 bases, and 4 bases stayed unmatched. The CDR3 nucleotides are TGTGCCAGCAGGGTGACAGGGGGCGCCTACGAGCAGTACGTC. This encodes CASRVTGGAYEQYV.

CDR3 amino acids: CASSRGGQGNTEAFF. CDR3 nucleotides: TGCGCCAGCAGCCGAGGGGGACAGGGGAACACTGAAGCTTTCTTT. The chain joins TRBV5-1 to TRBJ1-1; 9 bases fit TRBD1. Per the germline V gene, CDR1 is SGHRS and CDR2 is YFSETQ. With V trimmed by 4 bases and J by 1 base, 5 bases remained unmatched. The CDR3 runs to 15 residues.

This clone was counted a single time. The V and J genes are TRBV5-1 and TRBJ2-2; possibly TRBD1 for D (6 bases). The CDR3 is 15 amino acids. Germline CDR1 SGHRS, CDR2 YFSETQ. The germline V and J ends were trimmed by 1 base and 3 bases, with 10 bases remaining between them. CDR3 DNA: TGCGCCAGCAGCTTGCCAGGGGTGGACACCGGGGAGCTGTTTTTT. It specifies CASSLPGVDTGELFF.

This chain connects TRBV12-5 to TRBJ1-5, with unresolved D. V lost 5 bases to trimming and J lost 9 bases, with 11 bases between them. Germline CDR1 reads LGHNT; CDR2 reads FRNRAP. The CDR3 extends over 12 amino acids. The CDR3 is CASGPPAGPQHF. DNA of the CDR3: TGTGCTAGTGGTCCCCCTGCGGGGCCCCAGCATTTT.

This chain joins TRBV5-4 and TRBJ2-6, with a tentative D call TRBD1 (5 bases). With 4 bases removed from V and 0 bases from J, the gap between germline ends came to 8 bases. Germline CDR1 reads SGHNT; CDR2 reads YYREEE (reference sequence). The CDR3 is 15 residues long. CDR3 in amino acids: CASSLDISGANVLTF. The DNA of the CDR3 is TGTGCCAGCAGCCTGGACATCTCTGGGGCCAACGTCCTGACTTTC. Full variable domain (outside the CDR3, taken from reference TRBV5-4 and TRBJ2-6): ETGVTQSPTHLIKTRGQQVTLRCSSQSGHNTVSWYQQALGQGPQFIFQYYREEENGRGNFPPRFSGLQFPNYSSELNVNALELDDSALYLCASSLDISGANVLTFGAGSRLTVL.

This clone was detected a few times. The DNA for the CDR3 is TGTGCCAGCAGCTTAGATTACGTGGGCTATAATTCACCCCTCCACTTT. This translates into CASSLDYVGYNSPLHF. The chain recombines TRBV7-2 with TRBJ1-6; no definite D call. There are 16 residues in the CDR3. The V end lost 1 base, the J end lost 3 bases, and 10 bases lay between the germline ends. The V gene's germline CDR1 is SGHTA and CDR2 FQGNSA.

This rearrangement joins TRBV5-6 to TRBJ2-2; no reliable D call. Looked up from germline, CDR1 is SGHDT and CDR2 is YYEEEE. The CDR3 is 15 amino acids. V was clipped by 5 bases and J by 2 bases, with 13 bases between them. Here the CDR3 DNA reads TGTGCCAGCAGTGTGAGCCCTAGAAACACCGGGGAGCTGTTTTTT. Protein: CASSVSPRNTGELFF.

The rearrangement links TRBV5-1 to TRBJ2-1; possibly TRBD1 for D (6 bases). Deletions cut 6 bases from V and 2 bases from J, with 15 bases between. Germline V lookup: CDR1 SGHRS, CDR2 YFSETQ. This CDR3 comprises 15 residues. CDR3 bases: TGCGCCAGCACCGAAATCGACAGGACCTACAATGAGCAGTTCTTC. Its translation is CASTEIDRTYNEQFF.

The CDR3 DNA reads TGTGCCAGCAGCTTAGATGCCAGGAGCAATGAGCAGTTCTTC. Its protein is CASSLDARSNEQFF. The chain is built from TRBV7-2 and TRBJ2-1; D remains ambiguous. Germline assignment: CDR1 SGHTA and CDR2 FQGNSA. The CDR3 extends over 14 amino acids. V lost 1 base, J lost 6 bases, and 10 bases lay in between.